This T cell receptor beta chain appears in the sequencing data of a study of T cell repertoires in cytomegalovirus infection. Turning to the study itself: Both a matching HLA type and CMV infection were indicated by public TCR beta signatures.

Many counts were recorded for this clonotype. The target antigen is unknown. The CDR3 covers 15 residues. Germline V CDR1 and CDR2: MNHEY, SVGEGT. Deletions cut 8 bases from V and 0 bases from J, with 16 bases between. Study-wide points: Clonotype analysis showed dominance of the ex vivo response by HLA-C-restricted CMV-specific TCR beta clonotypes.

A single record per CDR3 protein comes from TCRdb applying MiXCR to the reads. This sample yields under 450,000 distinct CDR3 sequences, of which nearly 35% are seen a single time; less than 15% belongs to the top ten. The sequence was obtained from a human donor in good health (CMV status not recorded). Some clones in this sample may be carry-over from other donors' samples. The V call is TRBV6-2 or TRBV6-3, the J call TRBJ1-1; D call uncertain. The sequenced sample was cultured PBMCs, obtained from culture after CMV antigen stimulation. DNA for the CDR3: TGTGCCAGCGATTCGGGTCGGACCATGAACACTGAAGCTTTCTTT. The encoded protein is CASDSGRTMNTEAFF.